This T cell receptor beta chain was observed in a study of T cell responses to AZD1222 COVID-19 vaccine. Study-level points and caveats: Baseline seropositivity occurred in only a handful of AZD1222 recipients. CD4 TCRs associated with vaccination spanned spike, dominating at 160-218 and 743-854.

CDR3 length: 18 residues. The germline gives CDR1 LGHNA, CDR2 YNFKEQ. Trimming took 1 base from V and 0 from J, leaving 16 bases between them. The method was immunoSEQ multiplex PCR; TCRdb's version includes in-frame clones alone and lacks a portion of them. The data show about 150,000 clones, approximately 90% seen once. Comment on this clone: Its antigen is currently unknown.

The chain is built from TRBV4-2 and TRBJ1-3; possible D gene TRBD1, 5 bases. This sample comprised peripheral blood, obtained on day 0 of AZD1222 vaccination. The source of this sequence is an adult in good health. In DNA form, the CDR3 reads TGTGCCAGCAGCCAAGCTGCCCCCCGGGACGGCTCTGGAAACACCATATATTTT. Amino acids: CASSQAAPRDGSGNTIYF.